These T cell receptor beta chains were read from a single sample in a study of cytomegalovirus exposure and HLA in healthy donors. Assay: immunoSEQ multiplex PCR; the TCRdb copy retains only in-frame clones and omits some. The data hold 100,000 to 150,000 clones, with around 77% observed a single time. The sequencing sample was made of PBMCs. Every receptor here comes from a woman aged 60 to 75 in good health and CMV-seronegative. Each CDR3 is given with its conserved first and last residue. The D gene is left open where the match is weak. Size is omitted from some rows. Given values are once, few, many or a class for expanded clones.

cdr3_aa cdr3_nt d_call j_call v_call clone_size
CASSPSLLLGLAGEQFF TGTGCCAGCTCACCTTCTTTACTTCTGGGGCTAGCGGGAGAGCAGTTCTTC TRBD2 TRBJ2-1 TRBV18 .
CASSQDRVSGNTIYF TGCGCCAGCAGCCAAGATCGGGTATCTGGAAACACCATATATTTT . TRBJ1-3 TRBV4-1 .
CASSLGQGGDQPQHF TGTGCCAGCAGCTTAGGGCAGGGAGGAGACCAGCCCCAGCATTTT . TRBJ1-5 TRBV7-8 .
CASSLSGTGWNYGYTF TGTGCCAGCAGCTTGTCAGGGACAGGGTGGAACTATGGCTACACCTTC TRBD1 TRBJ1-2 TRBV5-6 .
CASSIGPSSTEAFF TGTGCCAGTAGTATAGGTCCCAGTTCCACTGAAGCTTTCTTT . TRBJ1-1 TRBV19 .
CASSYSGQGAYEQYF TGTGCCAGCAGTTACTCGGGACAGGGTGCCTACGAGCAGTACTTC TRBD1 TRBJ2-7 TRBV27 few
CSVLLAREQYF TGCAGTGTCTTGTTAGCGCGCGAGCAGTACTTC . TRBJ2-7 TRBV20-1 few
CASIGGALNEKLFF TGTGCCAGCATCGGGGGGGCCCTTAATGAAAAACTGTTTTTT . TRBJ1-4 TRBV28 .
CASSLPRDRDGYTF TGTGCCAGCAGTTTGCCGCGGGACAGGGATGGCTACACCTTC TRBD1 TRBJ1-2 TRBV28 .
CASSFTSGRGNEQFF TGTGCCAGCAGCTTCACTAGCGGGAGGGGCAATGAGCAGTTCTTC TRBD2 TRBJ2-1 TRBV7-2 .
CASSFAGAQPQHF TGTGCCAGCAGTTTCGCGGGGGCCCAGCCCCAGCATTTT . TRBJ1-5 TRBV28 .
CAISGAGTINTDTQYF TGTGCCATCAGTGGGGCCGGGACAATCAACACAGATACGCAGTATTTT . TRBJ2-3 TRBV10-3 .
CASSVATINTEAFF TGTGCCAGCAGCGTAGCTACGATAAACACTGAAGCTTTCTTT . TRBJ1-1 TRBV9 .
CASMGGQRNYGYTF TGTGCCAGCATGGGGGGACAGAGAAACTATGGCTACACCTTC TRBD1 TRBJ1-2 TRBV28 once
CASSPAGRTYEAFF TGTGCCAGCAGCCCGGCGGGGAGGACGTATGAAGCTTTCTTT . TRBJ1-1 TRBV11-2 .
CASSYSMGRRRETQYF TGTGCCAGCAGTTACTCGATGGGCAGGCGGAGGGAGACCCAGTACTTC . TRBJ2-5 TRBV6-5 .
CASSLGTGGNQPQHF TGTGCCAGCAGTTTGGGAACAGGGGGTAATCAGCCCCAGCATTTT TRBD1 TRBJ1-5 TRBV27 .
CASSSTGFRNQPQHF TGTGCCAGTAGTAGTACAGGGTTCCGAAATCAGCCCCAGCATTTT . TRBJ1-5 TRBV19 .
CASSYPSGTRETQYF TGTGCCAGCAGTTACCCCTCGGGGACTAGGGAGACCCAGTACTTC TRBD2 TRBJ2-5 TRBV6-6 .
CASSPFGGGTSQETQYF TGTGCCAGCAGCCCATTTGGCGGGGGGACAAGCCAAGAGACCCAGTACTTC TRBD2 TRBJ2-5 TRBV11-2 once
CASSHPFRGATSLVHEQYF TGTGCCAGCAGCCACCCTTTTCGGGGGGCGACTTCCTTGGTCCACGAGCAGTACTTC . TRBJ2-7 TRBV9 .
CASSLGQGGGYGYTF TGTGCCAGCAGCTTAGGACAGGGTGGTGGCTATGGCTACACCTTC TRBD1 TRBJ1-2 TRBV11-2 .
CASSPRRSYNEQFF TGTGCCAGCAGCCCACGCCGGTCGTACAATGAGCAGTTCTTC . TRBJ2-1 TRBV14 .
CASSLGTGALEQYF TGTGCCAGCAGTTTAGGGACAGGGGCACTCGAGCAGTACTTC TRBD1 TRBJ2-7 TRBV27 .
CASSLFPGMAKNIQYF TGCGCCAGCAGCTTGTTTCCAGGGATGGCCAAAAACATTCAGTACTTC . TRBJ2-4 TRBV5-1 .
CASSQPLDRGAYEQYF TGCGCCAGCAGCCAACCCTTGGACAGGGGAGCCTACGAGCAGTACTTC TRBD1 TRBJ2-7 TRBV4-1 .
CASSLGRGSTEAFF TGTGCCAGCAGCTTGGGCAGGGGATCCACTGAAGCTTTCTTT . TRBJ1-1 TRBV5-8 medium-sized
CASSLATGGNQPQHF TGTGCCAGCAGTTTGGCTACAGGGGGCAATCAGCCCCAGCATTTT TRBD1 TRBJ1-5 TRBV28 .
CASSLLAGGWNEQFF TGCGCCAGCAGCTTGTTAGCGGGAGGGTGGAATGAGCAGTTCTTC TRBD2 TRBJ2-1 TRBV5-1 .
CASSPPTGGDTQYF TGTGCCAGCAGCCCCCCAACGGGGGGGGACACCCAGTACTTC TRBD2 TRBJ2-5 TRBV9 .
CAWSPTGWDQPQHF TGTGCCTGGAGTCCCACAGGGTGGGATCAGCCCCAGCATTTT . TRBJ1-5 TRBV30 once
CASAGGRDEQYF TGTGCCAGCGCCGGGGGGCGGGACGAGCAGTACTTC . TRBJ2-7 TRBV21-1 .
CASSLAGRASGNTEAFF TGTGCCAGCAGCTTAGCGGGGAGGGCGAGCGGTAACACTGAAGCTTTCTTT . TRBJ1-1 TRBV7-2 .
CASSGGVGGPSYEQYF TGTGCCAGTAGTGGGGGAGTTGGGGGCCCCTCCTACGAGCAGTACTTC . TRBJ2-7 TRBV19 .
CASSHNPGDFQETQYF TGTGCCAGCAGCCACAATCCGGGGGACTTCCAAGAGACCCAGTACTTC . TRBJ2-5 TRBV28 .
CASSSPGGGRGTGELFF TGTGCCAGCAGTTCCCCTGGAGGCGGGAGGGGTACCGGGGAGCTGTTTTTT TRBD2 TRBJ2-2 TRBV27 .
CASRLQGQGYYGYTF TGTGCCAGCAGATTACAGGGACAGGGCTACTATGGCTACACCTTC TRBD1 TRBJ1-2 TRBV6-1 .
CASSSRQFTDTQYF TGTGCCAGCAGCTCCAGACAGTTCACAGATACGCAGTATTTT . TRBJ2-3 TRBV7-9 .
CASSVAGIAGGGPQETQYF TGTGCCAGCAGCGTAGCTGGGATAGCGGGGGGAGGTCCCCAAGAGACCCAGTACTTC TRBD2 TRBJ2-5 TRBV9 .
CASSQGLAGGPETQYF TGTGCCAGCAGCCAGGGACTAGCGGGAGGGCCGGAGACCCAGTACTTC TRBD2 TRBJ2-5 TRBV7-9 .
CASSITGNSGNTIYF TGTGCCAGCAGCATAACAGGGAACTCTGGAAACACCATATATTTT . TRBJ1-3 TRBV9 .
CASRHRQYQRGNTIYF TGTGCCAGCAGACACAGACAGTACCAGAGGGGAAACACCATATATTTT . TRBJ1-3 TRBV2 .
CASSKGQGWYNEQFF TGTGCCAGCAGCAAGGGACAGGGGTGGTACAATGAGCAGTTCTTC TRBD1 TRBJ2-1 TRBV9 once
CASSSSGGVTDTQYF TGTGCCAGCAGTTCTAGCGGGGGGGTCACAGATACGCAGTATTTT TRBD2 TRBJ2-3 TRBV7-3 .
CAISAGQGGYGYTF TGTGCCATCAGTGCCGGCCAGGGCGGCTATGGCTACACCTTC . TRBJ1-2 TRBV10-3 .
CAWSQQGNKGYTF TGTGCCTGGAGTCAACAGGGGAACAAGGGCTACACCTTC TRBD1 TRBJ1-2 TRBV30 .
CASSLGGFSYEQYF TGTGCCAGCAGCTTAGGAGGTTTCTCCTACGAGCAGTACTTC . TRBJ2-7 TRBV7-2 .
CASSRTSVIDTQYF TGCGCCAGCAGTAGGACTAGCGTTATAGATACGCAGTATTTT TRBD2 TRBJ2-3 TRBV5-1 .
CASSARDSPSGANVLTF TGTGCCAGCAGCGCCCGGGACAGCCCCTCTGGGGCCAACGTCCTGACTTTC TRBD1 TRBJ2-6 TRBV9 .
CASNLQGARTEAFF TGTGCCAGCAATTTACAGGGGGCGCGGACTGAAGCTTTCTTT TRBD1 TRBJ1-1 TRBV28 .
CASTPTQLYEQYF TGCGCCAGCACCCCAACACAGCTCTACGAGCAGTACTTC . TRBJ2-7 TRBV10-2 few